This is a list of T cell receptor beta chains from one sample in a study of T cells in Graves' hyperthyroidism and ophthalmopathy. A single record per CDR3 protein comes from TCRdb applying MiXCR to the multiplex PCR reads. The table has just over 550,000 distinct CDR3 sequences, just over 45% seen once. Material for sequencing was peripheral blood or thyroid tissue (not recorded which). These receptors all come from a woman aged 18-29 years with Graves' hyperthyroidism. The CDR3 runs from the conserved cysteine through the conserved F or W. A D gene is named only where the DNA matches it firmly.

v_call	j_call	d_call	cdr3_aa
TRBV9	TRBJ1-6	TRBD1	CASSQGRDRDSPLHF
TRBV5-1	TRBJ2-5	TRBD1	CASSTGGQETQYF
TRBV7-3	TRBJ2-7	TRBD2	CASTLLAGTLFEQYF
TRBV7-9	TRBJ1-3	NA	CASSRSGNTIYF
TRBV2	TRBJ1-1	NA	CASSEKVWEAFF
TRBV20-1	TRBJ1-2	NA	CSARSDSLYGYTF
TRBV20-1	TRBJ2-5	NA	CSARGDLGRETQYF
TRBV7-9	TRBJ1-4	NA	CANSLERANEKLFF
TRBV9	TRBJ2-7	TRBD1	CASSVGDSSSEQYF
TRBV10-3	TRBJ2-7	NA	CAISESGTLSSYEQYF
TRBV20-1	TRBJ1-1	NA	CSAVGFPNTEAFF
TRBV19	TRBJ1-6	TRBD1	CASSMDRDSPLHF
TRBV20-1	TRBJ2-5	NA	CSASRGQETRYF
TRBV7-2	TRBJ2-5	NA	CASSVGSYTYQETQYF
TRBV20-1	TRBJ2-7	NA	CSASKVLDEQYF
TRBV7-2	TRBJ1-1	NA	CASSPDWGTEAFF
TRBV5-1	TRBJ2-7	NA	CASSFTGTTTYEQYF
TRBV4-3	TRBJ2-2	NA	CASSQDRGGTTGELFF
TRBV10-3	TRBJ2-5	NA	CASSMNPSETQYF
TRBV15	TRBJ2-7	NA	CATSRDHPGGHSYEQYF
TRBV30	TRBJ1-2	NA	CAWSTADYGYTF
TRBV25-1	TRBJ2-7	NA	CASSSWLDNYEQYF
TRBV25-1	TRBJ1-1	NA	CASSSPGRLAFF
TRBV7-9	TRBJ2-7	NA	CASSRSSLDTPSYEQYF
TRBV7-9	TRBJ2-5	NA	CASSLGRWETQYF
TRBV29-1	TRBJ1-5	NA	CSVTPAGGQPQHF
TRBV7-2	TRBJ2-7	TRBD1	CASSKRTGLISYEQYF
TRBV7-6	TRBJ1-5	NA	CASSLVPGNQPQHF
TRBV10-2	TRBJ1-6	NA	CASSEPFHF
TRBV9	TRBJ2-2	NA	CASSVASRSNTGELFF
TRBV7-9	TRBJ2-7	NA	CASSARYGGESYEQYF
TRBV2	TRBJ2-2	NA	CASSKGVNTGELFF
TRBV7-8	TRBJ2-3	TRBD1	CASEPTQGAFTDTQYF
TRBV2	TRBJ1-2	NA	CASSEAPVGFGYTF
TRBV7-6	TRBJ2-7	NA	CASSILPSAYEQYF
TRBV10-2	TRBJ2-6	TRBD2	CVGRSGANVLTF
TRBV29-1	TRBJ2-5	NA	CSVGGRTVETQYF
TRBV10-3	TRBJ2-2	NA	CASTQGSGELFF
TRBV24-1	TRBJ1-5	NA	CATSDRGGNQPQHF
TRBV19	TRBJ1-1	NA	CASSTRQAEGEAFF
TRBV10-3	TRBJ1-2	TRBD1	CAITPGTGDGYTF
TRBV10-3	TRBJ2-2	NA	CAITGTEYTGELFF
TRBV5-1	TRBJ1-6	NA	CASSIGTNSPLHF
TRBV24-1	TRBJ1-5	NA	CATSDSTYRETQHF
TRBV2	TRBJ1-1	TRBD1	CASSEAGTVNTEAFF
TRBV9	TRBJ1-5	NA	CASSGAGGDSNQPQHF
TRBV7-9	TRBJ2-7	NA	CASSLEDEQYF
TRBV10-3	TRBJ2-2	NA	CASTAWKNTGELFF
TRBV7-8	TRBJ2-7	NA	CASSSPISHYEQYF
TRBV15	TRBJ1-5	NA	CATRRGTYNEPQHF
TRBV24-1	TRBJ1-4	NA	CATSDGESGRGEKLFF
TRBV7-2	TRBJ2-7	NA	CASSSGLLTYEQYF
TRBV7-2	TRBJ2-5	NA	CASSLGSLATQYF
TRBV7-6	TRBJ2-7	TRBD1	CATVTGTGYYEQYF
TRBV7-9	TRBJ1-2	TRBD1	CASSVRAGARGLRDYTF
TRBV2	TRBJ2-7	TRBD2	CASRVTSRYEQYF
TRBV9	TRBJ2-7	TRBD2	CASSVGEGSPYEQYF
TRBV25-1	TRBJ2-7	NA	CVSSTTGRSSYEQYF